What follows are 27 T cell receptor beta chains derived from one specimen sequenced in a study of OX40 agonist ivuxolimab in advanced cancers. The method was immunoSEQ multiplex PCR; TCRdb's version includes in-frame clones alone and lacks a portion of them. This sample has 25,000 to 35,000 clones, with roughly 87% found just once. The starting material was CD4+ or CD8+ T cells sorted from blood, obtained in a trial of the OX40 agonist ivuxolimab. These receptors came from an adult with an advanced solid tumor such as melanoma, head and neck, liver or kidney cancer.

The CDR3 here is CSVALLHRVTYEQYF. The CDR3 DNA sequence: TGCAGCGTTGCCCTCTTACACAGGGTCACCTACGAGCAGTACTTC. The chain uses TRBV29-1 and TRBJ2-7, with D possibly being TRBD1 (6 bases). The germline V gene has CDR1 SQVTM and CDR2 ANQGSEA. The CDR3 totals 15 residues. Trimming removed 4 bases from V and 2 bases from J, with 18 bases in between.

This clone was picked up one time. The chain joins TRBV6-5 to TRBJ1-1, with D unclear. This CDR3 region has 13 residues. V shed 9 bases and J shed 0 bases, with 11 bases lying between them. Looked up from germline, CDR1 is MNHEY and CDR2 is SVGAGI. Written as DNA, the CDR3 is TGTGCCAGTGGGTGGGCAATGAACACTGAAGCTTTCTTT. It encodes CASGWAMNTEAFF.

The rearrangement links TRBV27 to TRBJ2-1, with D hard to call. V was clipped by 2 bases and J by 4 bases, with 6 bases between them. This CDR3 is 13 amino acids long. Germline CDR1 is MNHEY and CDR2 is SMNVEV (reference sequence). The CDR3 region has the DNA TGTGCCAGCAGTTTAAGGAGTTACAATGAGCAGTTCTTC. It codes for CASSLRSYNEQFF.

V usage is TRBV27 and J usage is TRBJ2-2; D might be TRBD2 (5 bases). Germline CDR1 reads MNHEY; CDR2 reads SMNVEV (reference sequence). Trimming left V 2 bases short and J 8 bases short, with 9 bases between. This CDR3 contains 13 residues. The CDR3 DNA follows: TGTGCCAGCAGTTTAGCGGGCTCAGGGGAGCTGTTTTTT. It yields the protein CASSLAGSGELFF.

This clone has a handful of counts. The chain is built from TRBV6-5 and TRBJ1-1; maybe TRBD1 (6 bases). There are 13 residues in the CDR3. Trimming shortened V by 7 bases and J by 1 base, and 10 bases separated the two germline ends. Looked up from germline, CDR1 is MNHEY and CDR2 is SVGAGI. The DNA of the CDR3 is TGTGCCAGCAAACTGACAGGGAACACTGAAGCTTTCTTT. Translated, it gives CASKLTGNTEAFF.

This clone has only one observation. The chain has TRBV20-1 and TRBJ2-1; D unresolved. V lost 3 bases and J 4 bases, leaving 4 bases between the germline ends. The CDR3 covers 11 residues. Germline V lookup: CDR1 DFQATT, CDR2 SNEGSKA (reference sequence). CDR3 bases: TGCAGTGCTAGCTTTTACAATGAGCAGTTCTTC. Amino acid sequence: CSASFYNEQFF.

The rearrangement uses TRBV5-1 and TRBJ2-1, with 7 bases matching TRBD2. Germline values: CDR1 SGHRS, CDR2 YFSETQ. The CDR3 spans 15 residues. The junction had 7 bases not matched to a gene; V was cut back by 6 bases and J by 1 base. CDR3 in DNA: TGCGCCAGCAAACCCGGGGGAGGGTCCTACAATGAGCAGTTCTTC. Protein product: CASKPGGGSYNEQFF. Together with reference TRBV5-1 and TRBJ2-1, the CDR3 gives the full variable domain: KAGVTQTPRYLIKTRGQQVTLSCSPISGHRSVSWYQQTPGQGLQFLFEYFSETQRNKGNFPGRFSGRQFSNSRSEMNVSTLELGDSALYLCASKPGGGSYNEQFFGPGTRLTVL.

The rearrangement links TRBV19 to TRBJ1-4; 8 positions match TRBD1. V dropped 8 bases and J dropped 10; count of bases not matched to a gene: 12. The CDR3 has 14 amino acids. The germline V gene has CDR1 LNHDA and CDR2 SQIVND (reference sequence). The CDR3 reads CASLRGGQGAKLFF. The CDR3 coding sequence is TGTGCCAGTTTAAGGGGCGGACAGGGTGCAAAACTGTTTTTT.

This clone was counted once. V is TRBV27 and J is TRBJ2-3; D is perhaps TRBD2 (5 bases). This CDR3 is built from 15 residues. The V end was cut by 2 bases, the J end by 2 bases, with 11 bases between. Germline V CDR1 and CDR2: MNHEY, SMNVEV (reference sequence). The CDR3, as DNA: TGTGCCAGCAGTTTAGAGGGTCCAGTCACAGATACGCAGTATTTT. It yields the protein CASSLEGPVTDTQYF.

This rearrangement joins TRBV4-3 to TRBJ2-2; D not certain. Germline V gene sequence: CDR1 LGHNA, CDR2 YSLEER. There are 14 residues in the CDR3. With 1 base removed from V and 0 bases from J, the gap between germline ends came to 3 bases. In nucleotides, the CDR3 is TGCGCCAGCAGCCAAGCGGCGAACACCGGGGAGCTGTTTTTT. Translation: CASSQAANTGELFF.

The chain combines TRBV29-1 with TRBJ2-7; possibly TRBD1 for D (5 bases). The CDR3 is 13 amino acids. Germline V gene lookup returns CDR1 SQVTM and CDR2 ANQGSEA. V was trimmed by 7 bases and J by 4 bases, leaving 17 bases between them. Here the CDR3 reads CSGILVGHYEQYF. CDR3 in DNA: TGCAGCGGAATATTGGTGGGGCATTACGAGCAGTACTTC.

CDR3 region: CASSFPTSGGGDTQYF. The CDR3 coding sequence is TGTGCCAGCTCCTTCCCGACTAGCGGTGGGGGAGATACGCAGTATTTT. The chain links TRBV27 to TRBJ2-3, with 9 bases matching TRBD2. Germline V gene data show CDR1 as MNHEY and CDR2 as SMNVEV (reference sequence). CDR3 length equals 16 residues. V trimming: 8 bases; J trimming: 5 bases; junction bases outside the gene matches: 14.

The chain uses TRBV20-1 and TRBJ2-1; D remains ambiguous. V shed 1 base and J shed 6 bases, with 4 bases lying between them. Germline CDR1 DFQATT, CDR2 SNEGSKA (reference sequence). This CDR3 has 11 residues. CDR3 amino acids: CSARVPNEQFF. CDR3 nucleotide sequence: TGCAGTGCTAGAGTCCCCAATGAGCAGTTCTTC.

The genes are TRBV5-6 and TRBJ2-5, with D tentatively TRBD1 or TRBD2 (5 bases each). Trimming removed 4 bases at V and 5 bases at J, with 12 bases between. The CDR3 is 13 amino acids. The germline CDR1 and CDR2 sequences are SGHDT and YYEEEE. CDR3 sequence reads: CASSPRAGETQYF. CDR3 DNA sequence: TGTGCCAGCAGCCCGCGGGCAGGGGAGACCCAGTACTTC. The variable domain in full, completed from reference TRBV5-6 and TRBJ2-5, reads DAGVTQSPTHLIKTRGQQVTLRCSPKSGHDTVSWYQQALGQGPQFIFQYYEEEERQRGNFPDRFSGHQFPNYSSELNVNALLLGDSALYLCASSPRAGETQYFGPGTRLLVL.

Of note for this clone: The junction differs from germline at one of its ends, possibly a read error. The rearrangement links TRBV5-1 to TRBJ2-5, with TRBD2 matching over 7 bases. The germline V gene encodes CDR1 SGHRS and CDR2 YFSETQ. The CDR3 consists of 16 residues. CDR3: CASRLGGSKGQETQYF. The DNA for the CDR3 is TGCGCCAGCAGATTGGGCGGGAGTAAGGGACAAGAGACCCAGTACTTC.

This clone was seen just once. This chain joins TRBV28 and TRBJ1-6; D gene unclear. The germline V gene has CDR1 MDHEN and CDR2 SYDVKM. V shed 3 bases and J shed 5 bases, with 8 bases lying between them. This CDR3 is 14 amino acids long. The CDR3, as DNA: TGTGCCAGCAGTTTTGCGGAAAATAATTCACCCCTCCACTTT. Protein product: CASSFAENNSPLHF.

With regard to this clone: Other DNA sequences in this specimen translate into the identical CDR3. The chain couples TRBV4-3 to TRBJ2-4; weak D call: TRBD2 (6 bases). From germline, CDR1 is LGHNA and CDR2 YSLEER. CDR3 length: 15 amino acids. V was shortened by 4 bases and J by 4 bases, with 14 bases between the two germline ends. The CDR3 DNA reads TGCGCCAGCAGCCTGACGGGGGATGCTAAAAACATTCAGTACTTC. Translation gives CASSLTGDAKNIQYF.

This chain joins TRBV9 and TRBJ2-1, with 10 bases fitting TRBD2. The CDR3 extends over 16 amino acids. CDR1 SGDLS and CDR2 YYNGEE come from the germline V gene. With 4 bases clipped from V and 0 bases from J, the junction kept 4 bases outside the gene matches. DNA for the CDR3: TGTGCCAGCAGCCCTAGCGGGAGTCCCTCCTACAATGAGCAGTTCTTC. Protein product: CASSPSGSPSYNEQFF. The whole variable domain, filled in from reference TRBV9 and TRBJ2-1, reads DSGVTQTPKHLITATGQRVTLRCSPRSGDLSVYWYQQSLDQGLQFLIQYYNGEERAKGNILERFSAQQFPDLHSELNLSSLELGDSALYFCASSPSGSPSYNEQFFGPGTRLTVL.

The chain combines TRBV28 with TRBJ2-7, with D possibly being TRBD1 or TRBD2 (5 bases each). The CDR3 spans 13 residues. Per germline, CDR1 MDHEN and CDR2 SYDVKM. The V end lost 6 bases, the J end lost 0 bases, and 9 bases lay between the germline ends. The CDR3 nucleotides read TGTGCCAGCAGCCCCGGGACCTCCTACGAGCAGTACTTC. Translating it yields CASSPGTSYEQYF.

The gene calls are TRBV6-5 and TRBJ2-3; D is perhaps TRBD1 or TRBD2 (5 bases each). V lost 8 bases, J lost 0 bases, and 9 bases lay in between. Germline assignment: CDR1 MNHEY and CDR2 SVGAGI. The CDR3 length is 13 residues. The CDR3 DNA reads as TGTGCCAGCGGATGGGGGAGCACAGATACGCAGTATTTT. Translated, it gives CASGWGSTDTQYF.

This clone was observed a single time. V is TRBV7-6 and J is TRBJ2-5; the match to TRBD1 covers 8 bases. Germline loops: CDR1 SGHVS, CDR2 FNYEAQ. The V segment lost 3 bases and the J segment 5 bases; nucleotides outside the gene matches: 5. The CDR3 has 14 amino acids. The CDR3 spells CASSFTTGGETQYF. The CDR3 nucleotides are TGTGCCAGCAGCTTCACAACAGGGGGTGAGACCCAGTACTTC. Supplemented by reference TRBV7-6 and TRBJ2-5, the full variable domain reads GAGVSQSPRYKVTKRGQDVALRCDPISGHVSLYWYRQALGQGPEFLTYFNYEAQQDKSGLPNDRFSAERPEGSISTLTIQRTEQRDSAMYRCASSFTTGGETQYFGPGTRLLVL.

The V and J genes are TRBV6-5 and TRBJ1-4, with 7 bases identical to TRBD1. The CDR3 is 14 residues long. The junction had 3 bases not matched to a gene; V was cut back by 0 bases and J by 8 bases. Germline CDR1 and CDR2: MNHEY and SVGAGI. DNA of the CDR3: TGTGCCAGCAGTTACTCCGGGGACAGCGAAAAACTGTTTTTT. Translating it yields CASSYSGDSEKLFF.

Here the CDR3 DNA reads TGTGCCAGCAGTTCCACGACTAGCGGAATCCAAGAGACCCAGTACTTC. Protein sequence: CASSSTTSGIQETQYF. This rearrangement joins TRBV6-5 to TRBJ2-5, with 9 bases matching TRBD2. Losses at the gene ends were 4 bases for V and 1 base for J; bases not matched to a gene: 7. The CDR3 is made up of 16 amino acids. Germline lookup yields CDR1 MNHEY and CDR2 SVGAGI.

The DNA of the CDR3 is TGTGCCAGCAGTTACGGTCAGGGGGCTGGAGAGACCCAGTACTTC. It yields the protein CASSYGQGAGETQYF. The rearrangement links TRBV6-5 to TRBJ2-5; 8 bases line up with TRBD1. The V gene end was trimmed by 2 bases and the J gene end by 4 bases; junction bases not matched to a gene: 6. Germline CDR1 and CDR2: MNHEY and SVGAGI. The length of the CDR3 is 15 residues.

V gene TRBV5-8 combines with J gene TRBJ2-1; the D gene is possibly TRBD1 (6 bases). The CDR3 is 15 residues long. V dropped 4 bases and J dropped 0 bases, with 11 bases sitting between them. Germline assignment: CDR1 SGHTS and CDR2 YDEGEE. The CDR3 loop is CASSEGQSSYNEQFF. CDR3 sequence (DNA): TGTGCCAGCAGCGAAGGACAGTCCTCCTACAATGAGCAGTTCTTC.

The rearrangement uses TRBV4-1 and TRBJ2-1; 9 positions match TRBD2. J was trimmed by 0 bases and V by 1 base; bases with no gene match: 4. Germline-derived CDR1 and CDR2 are MGHRA and YSYEKL. This CDR3 region has 17 residues. In DNA form, the CDR3 reads TGCGCCAGCAGCCAAGTTGATAGCGGGAGCTCCTACAATGAGCAGTTCTTC. Amino acid sequence: CASSQVDSGSSYNEQFF.

The chain links TRBV7-8 to TRBJ2-7; D might be TRBD1 (7 bases). The CDR3 is made up of 14 amino acids. Germline assignment: CDR1 SGHVS and CDR2 FQNEAQ. With 2 bases removed from V and 3 bases from J, the gap between germline ends came to 11 bases. CDR3 protein: CASSLQGGNYEQYF. CDR3 bases: TGTGCCAGCAGCTTACAGGGGGGTAACTACGAGCAGTACTTC.